Below are 3 T cell receptor beta chains sequenced from a single sample in a study of T cells after yellow fever vaccination. MiXCR was run by TCRdb on the 5' RACE reads, yielding one entry per CDR3 protein. The profile shows some 350,000 distinct CDR3 sequences, about 8.7% of them singletons. The sample consisted of PBMCs, taken on the day of the first yellow fever vaccination. The receptors originated from a man younger than 35 who received the YFV17D yellow fever vaccine.

In its sample, this clonotype was seen many times. The gene calls are TRBV5-1 and TRBJ1-6; no clear D gene. V lost 0 bases and J lost 14, with 18 bases in between. Per the germline V gene, CDR1 is SGHRS and CDR2 is YFSETQ. The CDR3 totals 15 residues. DNA of the CDR3: TGCGCCAGCAGCTTGGGATTACAGAAGGCCGAAACCCTCCACTTT. Its protein is CASSLGLQKAETLHF.

The DNA for the CDR3 is TGTGCCAGCAGCTTAACGAGTCGCGGCGGCTATGGCTACACCTTC. Amino acids: CASSLTSRGGYGYTF. The rearrangement uses TRBV6-5 and TRBJ1-2; no reliable D call. V dropped 6 bases and J dropped 4 bases, with 18 bases sitting between them. CDR3 length: 15 residues. Germline assignment: CDR1 MNHEY and CDR2 SVGAGI.

The J gene is TRBJ2-4, the V gene TRBV30; D call uncertain. Trimming took 0 bases from V and 0 from J, leaving 9 bases between them. The CDR3 loop spans 15 amino acids. CDR1 is GTSNPN and CDR2 is SVGIG in the germline V gene (reference sequence). The CDR3 bases are TGTGCCTGGAGTGTAGTGGATCTAGCCAAAAACATTCAGTACTTC. It yields the protein CAWSVVDLAKNIQYF.